This T cell receptor (beta chain) was sequenced for a study of graft-versus-host responses after intestinal transplantation. Only in-frame clones appear in the TCRdb table, and some are missing; sequencing was by immunoSEQ multiplex PCR. Among 35,000 to 45,000 clones, approximately 95% were seen once, and the ten largest hold 3.5% to 4%. The CDR3 covers 14 residues. CDR1 is LGHNT, CDR2 FRNRAP, per germline. V shed 3 bases and J shed 5 bases, with 14 bases lying between them. On this clone: Its matching antigen is unknown.

General study findings and limits: Analysis identified GvH clones in recipient marrow, with some appearing first in ileum or blood.

This chain links TRBV12-5 with TRBJ2-7; D unresolved. The origin of this receptor is a human patient who received an intestinal transplant, so some T cells may come from the graft donor. Specimen: PBMCs, collected approximately 740 days after intestinal transplantation. In DNA, the CDR3 is TGTGCTAGTGGTTTAGTAGGGCCCATCGACGAGCAGTACTTC. It codes for CASGLVGPIDEQYF. Full variable domain (remainder filled in from reference TRBV12-5 and TRBJ2-7): DARVTQTPRHKVTEMGQEVTMRCQPILGHNTVFWYRQTMMQGLELLAYFRNRAPLDDSGMPKDRFSAEMPDATLATLKIQPSEPRDSAVYFCASGLVGPIDEQYFGPGTRLTVT.